This note documents a single T cell receptor beta chain sequence. Antigen unknown. V shed 2 bases, J shed 7 bases, and the junction held 16 bases outside the gene matches. The CDR3 contains 17 residues. Germline-derived CDR1 and CDR2 are SGHVS and FNYEAQ. Antigen-specific CD4+ T cells were expanded (with viral peptide pools) by the ViraFEST assay ahead of sequencing. Culturing for roughly 9 days preceded CD4+ T cell isolation. Either the mRNA-1273 or the BNT162b2 vaccine was given to participants as two doses. Both day 3 and day 7 saw half the medium replaced with IL-2 medium. This entry is derived from a study of vaccination effects on CD4 cells after COVID-19. Assay used: immunoSEQ multiplex PCR; TCRdb lists only in-frame clones, some missing. The data hold roughly 59,000 clones, with around 82% observed a single time.

The TCR originated in a human donor who received a COVID-19 vaccine. The chain carries TRBV7-6 and TRBJ1-1; 7 nucleotides line up with TRBD1. The source was CD4+ T cells from PBMCs cultured with HCoV-OC43 spike peptides, collected after COVID-19 vaccination. Subset noted: HCoV-OC43 spike overlapping peptide pool stimulation. The CDR3: CASSLPISGGNRDEAFF. CDR3 DNA: TGTGCCAGCAGCTTACCCATATCAGGGGGGAATCGGGATGAAGCTTTCTTT.